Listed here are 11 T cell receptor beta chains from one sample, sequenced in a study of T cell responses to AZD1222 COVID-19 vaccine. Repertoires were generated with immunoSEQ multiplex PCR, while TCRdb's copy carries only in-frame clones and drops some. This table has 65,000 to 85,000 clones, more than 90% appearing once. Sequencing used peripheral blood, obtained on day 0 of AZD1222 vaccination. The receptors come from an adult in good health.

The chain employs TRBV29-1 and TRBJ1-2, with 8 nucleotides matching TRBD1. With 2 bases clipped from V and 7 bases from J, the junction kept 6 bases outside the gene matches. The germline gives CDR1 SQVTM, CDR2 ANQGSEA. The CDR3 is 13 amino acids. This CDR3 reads CSVERQGAGGYTF. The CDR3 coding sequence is TGCAGCGTTGAAAGGCAGGGGGCAGGTGGCTACACCTTC.

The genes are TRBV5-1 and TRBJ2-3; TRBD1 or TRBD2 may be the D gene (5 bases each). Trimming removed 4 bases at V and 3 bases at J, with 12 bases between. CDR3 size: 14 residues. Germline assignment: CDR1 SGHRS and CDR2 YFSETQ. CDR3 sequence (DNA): TGCGCCAGCAGCCGGGACCATCCTACAGATACGCAGTATTTT. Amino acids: CASSRDHPTDTQYF. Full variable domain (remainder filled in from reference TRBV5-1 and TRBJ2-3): KAGVTQTPRYLIKTRGQQVTLSCSPISGHRSVSWYQQTPGQGLQFLFEYFSETQRNKGNFPGRFSGRQFSNSRSEMNVSTLELGDSALYLCASSRDHPTDTQYFGPGTRLTVL.

CDR3 DNA sequence: TGCGCCAGCAGTGATACGCAGGGGCTCGGCACTGAAGCTTTCTTT. It yields the protein CASSDTQGLGTEAFF. This rearrangement joins TRBV10-1 to TRBJ1-1, with a possible D match to TRBD1 (6 bases). V was shortened by 3 bases and J by 4 bases, with 15 bases between the two germline ends. Germline V gene sequence: CDR1 WNHNN, CDR2 SYGVQD (reference sequence). The CDR3 contains 15 residues.

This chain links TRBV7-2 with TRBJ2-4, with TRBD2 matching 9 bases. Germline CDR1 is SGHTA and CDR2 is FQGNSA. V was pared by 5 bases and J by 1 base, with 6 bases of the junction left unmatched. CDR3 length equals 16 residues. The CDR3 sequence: CASSRTSALAKNIQYF. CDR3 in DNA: TGTGCCAGCAGCAGGACTAGCGCTCTTGCCAAAAACATTCAGTACTTC.

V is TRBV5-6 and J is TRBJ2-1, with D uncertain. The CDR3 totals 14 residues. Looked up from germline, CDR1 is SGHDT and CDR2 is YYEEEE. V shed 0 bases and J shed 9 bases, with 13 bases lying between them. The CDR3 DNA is TGTGCCAGCAGCTTGGGGACCCCCGACGGTGAGCAGTTCTTC. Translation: CASSLGTPDGEQFF.

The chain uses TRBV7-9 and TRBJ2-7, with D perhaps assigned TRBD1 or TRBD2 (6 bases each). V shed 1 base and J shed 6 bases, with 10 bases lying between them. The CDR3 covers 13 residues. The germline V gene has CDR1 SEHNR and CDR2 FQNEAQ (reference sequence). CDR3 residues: CASSLGGTLEQYF. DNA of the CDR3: TGTGCCAGCAGCTTAGGCGGGACACTCGAGCAGTACTTC.

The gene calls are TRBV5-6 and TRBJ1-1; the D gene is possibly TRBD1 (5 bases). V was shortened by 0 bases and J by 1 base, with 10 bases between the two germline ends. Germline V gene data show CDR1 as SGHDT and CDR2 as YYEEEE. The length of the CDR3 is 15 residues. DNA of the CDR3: TGTGCCAGCAGCTTGGGTCCGGGGGAGAACACTGAAGCTTTCTTT. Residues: CASSLGPGENTEAFF.

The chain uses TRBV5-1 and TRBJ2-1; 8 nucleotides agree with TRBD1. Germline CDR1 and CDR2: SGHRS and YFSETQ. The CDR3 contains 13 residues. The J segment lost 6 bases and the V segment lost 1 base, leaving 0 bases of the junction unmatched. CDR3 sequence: CASSLTGGNEQFF. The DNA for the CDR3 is TGCGCCAGCAGCTTGACAGGGGGCAATGAGCAGTTCTTC. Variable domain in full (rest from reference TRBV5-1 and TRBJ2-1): KAGVTQTPRYLIKTRGQQVTLSCSPISGHRSVSWYQQTPGQGLQFLFEYFSETQRNKGNFPGRFSGRQFSNSRSEMNVSTLELGDSALYLCASSLTGGNEQFFGPGTRLTVL.

The CDR3: CASSYSGTAWGGYTF. CDR3 nucleotides: TGTGCCAGCAGTTATTCCGGGACAGCCTGGGGAGGCTACACCTTC. The rearrangement uses TRBV6-2 or TRBV6-3 and TRBJ1-2, with 7 bases lining up with TRBD1. The J segment lost 8 bases and the V segment lost 3 bases, leaving 12 bases of the junction unmatched. This CDR3 is built from 15 residues. Germline values: CDR1 MNHEY, CDR2 SVGEGT.

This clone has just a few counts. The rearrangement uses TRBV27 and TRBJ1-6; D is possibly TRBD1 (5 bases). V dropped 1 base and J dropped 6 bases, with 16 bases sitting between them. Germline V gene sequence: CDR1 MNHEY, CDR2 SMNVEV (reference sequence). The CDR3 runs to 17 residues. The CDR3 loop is CASSLWGPREVNSPLHF. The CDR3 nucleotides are TGTGCCAGCAGTTTATGGGGCCCTCGGGAGGTTAATTCACCCCTCCACTTT.

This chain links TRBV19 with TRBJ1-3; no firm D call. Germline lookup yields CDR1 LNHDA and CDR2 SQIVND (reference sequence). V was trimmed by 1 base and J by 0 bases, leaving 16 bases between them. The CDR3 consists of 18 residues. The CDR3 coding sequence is TGTGCCAGTAGTATAGCGGGTCGGCGGGGAAGCTCTGGAAACACCATATATTTT. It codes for CASSIAGRRGSSGNTIYF. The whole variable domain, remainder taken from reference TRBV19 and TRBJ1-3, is DGGITQSPKYLFRKEGQNVTLSCEQNLNHDAMYWYRQDPGQGLRLIYYSQIVNDFQKGDIAEGYSVSREKKESFPLTVTSAQKNPTAFYLCASSIAGRRGSSGNTIYFGEGSWLTVV.